These 3 T cell receptor beta chains were sequenced from one sample in a study of radiation and T cells in renal cell carcinoma. Clones were sequenced by immunoSEQ multiplex PCR, and TCRdb holds only the in-frame ones, with some missing. The sample lists fewer than 150,000 clones; more than 75% were seen once. Time point here: blood 2 weeks post-SBRT. Treatment reported: 15 Gy SBRT to primary tumor, nephrectomy 4 weeks later. This specimen consisted of blood, obtained from a patient whose treatment included radiotherapy and nephrectomy. Every receptor here comes from a woman in her 70s with renal cell carcinoma.

This clone occurred a few times. The chain is built from TRBV6-1 and TRBJ1-6; D is perhaps TRBD1 (5 bases). Germline loops: CDR1 MNHNS, CDR2 SASEGT. This CDR3 has 16 amino acids. The ends were cut back, 4 bases at V and 0 bases at J, with 10 bases in the middle. The CDR3 sequence: CASSAPGGSYNSPLHF. CDR3 in DNA: TGTGCCAGCAGTGCCCCCGGGGGCTCCTATAATTCACCCCTCCACTTT.

The CDR3 protein is CAITETFGTGGREQYF. CDR3 in DNA: TGTGCCATCACCGAAACCTTCGGGACAGGGGGACGCGAGCAGTACTTC. This sequence joins TRBV10-3 and TRBJ2-7; 11 bases agree with TRBD1. The V segment lost 7 bases and the J segment 6 bases; nucleotides outside the gene matches: 14. CDR1 and CDR2 (germline): ENHRY, SYGVKD. The CDR3 has 16 residues.

This rearrangement joins TRBV13 to TRBJ2-3; possible D gene TRBD2, 6 bases. Trimming shortened V by 4 bases and J by 4 bases, and 12 bases separated the two germline ends. The CDR3 covers 14 residues. Germline V gene sequence: CDR1 PRHDT, CDR2 FYEKMQ (reference sequence). CDR3 amino acids: CASSSRLGPDTQYF. The CDR3, as DNA: TGTGCCAGCAGCTCAAGACTAGGACCAGATACGCAGTATTTT.